What follows are 2 T cell receptor beta chains derived from one specimen sequenced in a study of blood T cell repertoires in COVID-19. The assay was immunoSEQ multiplex PCR, and TCRdb's table has in-frame clones only and misses some. The sample includes approximately 190,000 clones, less than 90% seen only once; the top ten take 3% to 3.5%. Sequenced input: PBMCs or T cells enriched from blood (not recorded which). Receptors originate from a woman younger than 45 who had been exposed to COVID-19.

This clone was counted once. The rearrangement uses TRBV5-3 and TRBJ1-5; D possibly corresponds to TRBD1 (6 bases). TRBV5-3 has ORF status, its function being uncertain. The ends were cut back, 0 bases at V and 2 bases at J, with 9 bases in the middle. The CDR3 runs to 15 residues. The CDR3 region has the DNA TGTGCCAGAAGCTTGGTGGACAGAGGCAATCAGCCCCAGCATTTT. Protein sequence: CARSLVDRGNQPQHF.

V gene TRBV5-1 combines with J gene TRBJ2-1; 13 bases match TRBD2. The CDR3 contains 19 residues. V shed 2 bases and J 1 base; nucleotides not matched to a gene: 9. In germline, CDR1 is SGHRS, CDR2 YFSETQ. The CDR3 here is CASSFTGTSGVWSYNEQFF. The CDR3, as DNA: TGCGCCAGCAGCTTTACCGGGACTAGCGGGGTTTGGTCCTACAATGAGCAGTTCTTC.